These 22 T cell receptor beta chains share one sample of origin, sequenced in a study of OX40 agonist ivuxolimab in advanced cancers. Library preparation was by the immunoSEQ multiplex PCR assay. TCRdb obtained this table from immuneACCESS and retained in-frame rearrangements with V and J assigned. These tables miss some clones; where compared with another copy, unresolved V genes account for less than half of the shortfall, and the remainder is unexplained. The sample yields about 15,000 clones; roughly three quarters were counted once. The ten largest clones take up around 35% of the sample. The specimen was CD4+ or CD8+ T cells sorted from blood, collected in a trial of the OX40 agonist ivuxolimab. Receptors originate from an adult with an advanced solid tumor such as melanoma, head and neck, liver or kidney cancer.

V and J are TRBV19 and TRBJ1-1, with D possibly being TRBD1 (5 bases). Trimming left V 3 bases short and J 10 bases short, with 15 bases between. The CDR3 length is 13 residues. CDR1 is LNHDA, CDR2 SQIVND, per germline (reference sequence). CDR3 residues: CASSIGTAVAAFF. CDR3 in DNA: TGTGCCAGTAGTATCGGGACGGCCGTAGCAGCTTTCTTT.

The count of this clone is one. The chain carries TRBV7-8 and TRBJ2-5, with D perhaps TRBD2 (5 bases). The CDR3 is made up of 15 amino acids. The ends were cut back, 0 bases at V and 5 bases at J, with 13 bases in the middle. In germline, CDR1 is SGHVS, CDR2 FQNEAQ. CDR3 protein: CASSLAAPGVETQYF. The CDR3 DNA follows: TGTGCCAGCAGCTTAGCGGCCCCCGGGGTGGAGACCCAGTACTTC.

The V gene is TRBV10-3, the J gene TRBJ2-7; TRBD1 or TRBD2 may be the D gene (5 bases each). CDR1 ENHRY and CDR2 SYGVKD come from the germline V gene. Trimming removed 6 bases at V and 6 bases at J, with 18 bases between. The CDR3 totals 14 residues. The CDR3 sequence is CAIRADMLLGEQYF. The CDR3 nucleotides read TGTGCCATCAGAGCGGACATGCTCCTCGGCGAGCAGTACTTC.

The chain recombines TRBV7-9 with TRBJ2-3, with unresolved D. The CDR3 covers 14 residues. The germline V and J ends were trimmed by 1 base and 5 bases, with 10 bases remaining between them. The germline CDR1 and CDR2 sequences are SEHNR and FQNEAQ (reference sequence). CDR3 sequence (DNA): TGTGCCAGCAGCTTAGATAAGGCGGTAGATACGCAGTATTTT. Its translation is CASSLDKAVDTQYF.

The chain has TRBV12-5 and TRBJ2-1; D gene ambiguous. Between the trimmed V and J ends, which lost 0 bases and 7 bases, there was a span of 13 bases. CDR1 LGHNT and CDR2 FRNRAP come from the germline V gene. This CDR3 has 15 amino acids. CDR3 sequence reads: CASGLVGSKGNEQFF. CDR3 DNA: TGTGCTAGTGGTTTGGTAGGGTCCAAAGGGAATGAGCAGTTCTTC. The full variable domain, rest sourced from reference TRBV12-5 and TRBJ2-1, is DARVTQTPRHKVTEMGQEVTMRCQPILGHNTVFWYRQTMMQGLELLAYFRNRAPLDDSGMPKDRFSAEMPDATLATLKIQPSEPRDSAVYFCASGLVGSKGNEQFFGPGTRLTVL.

The rearrangement uses TRBV4-1 and TRBJ2-1; D might be TRBD1 (6 bases). The CDR3 loop spans 17 amino acids. Looked up from germline, CDR1 is MGHRA and CDR2 is YSYEKL. The V end lost 0 bases, the J end lost 10 bases, and 22 bases lay between the germline ends. This chain's CDR3 is CASSQDWMGTWTGEQFF. CDR3 coding DNA: TGCGCCAGCAGCCAAGATTGGATGGGGACATGGACCGGGGAGCAGTTCTTC.

V is TRBV5-1 and J is TRBJ2-1, with 13 bases lining up with TRBD2. There are 17 residues in the CDR3. Trimming removed 0 bases from V and 2 bases from J; junction bases left unmatched: 2. Looked up from germline, CDR1 is SGHRS and CDR2 is YFSETQ. The CDR3 reads CASSLEGTSGAYNEQFF. The CDR3 DNA reads TGCGCCAGCAGCTTGGAGGGGACTAGCGGGGCCTACAATGAGCAGTTCTTC.

Only one count was recorded for this clone. V gene TRBV27 combines with J gene TRBJ2-7, with 13 positions matching TRBD2. The length of the CDR3 is 14 residues. Germline V CDR1 and CDR2: MNHEY, SMNVEV (reference sequence). Losses at the gene ends were 4 bases for V and 6 bases for J; bases not matched to a gene: 3. CDR3 bases: TGTGCCAGCAGTTCAGGACTAGCGGGAGCCGAGCAGTACTTC. Its translation: CASSSGLAGAEQYF.

The chain joins TRBV5-1 to TRBJ2-7, with D perhaps matching TRBD1 or TRBD2 (5 bases each). CDR1 SGHRS and CDR2 YFSETQ come from the germline V gene. Trimming took 7 bases from V and 0 from J, leaving 17 bases between them. The CDR3 length is 15 residues. The CDR3 region has the DNA TGCGCCAGCTCCGCCGGGGCAGAGAGCTCCTACGAGCAGTACTTC. This encodes CASSAGAESSYEQYF.

The CDR3 region is CASSGTSLVLDTQYF. The CDR3 DNA is TGTGCCAGCAGTGGGACTAGTTTGGTTTTAGATACGCAGTATTTT. The V call is TRBV6-1, the J call TRBJ2-3; 7 bases align to TRBD2. CDR3 length equals 15 residues. J was trimmed by 5 bases and V by 4 bases; bases with no gene match: 9. Germline loops: CDR1 MNHNS, CDR2 SASEGT.

The V gene is TRBV6-5, the J gene TRBJ1-2; possible D gene TRBD1, 6 bases. The germline V and J ends were trimmed by 0 bases and 6 bases, with 14 bases remaining between them. Germline CDR1 reads MNHEY; CDR2 reads SVGAGI. The CDR3 totals 15 residues. The CDR3, as DNA: TGTGCCAGCAGTTACTCGGGCCCCGGGGGCCATGGCTACACCTTC. This sequence encodes CASSYSGPGGHGYTF.

The chain combines TRBV6-1 with TRBJ2-3; a weak D match, TRBD2 (5 bases). V was cut by 3 bases and J by 0 bases, with 19 bases left in between. The CDR3 loop spans 18 amino acids. CDR1 is MNHNS, CDR2 SASEGT, per germline. CDR3 sequence: CASSDPDYSTYSTDTQYF. Written as DNA, the CDR3 is TGTGCCAGCAGTGATCCCGACTATAGCACCTATAGCACAGATACGCAGTATTTT.

This clone has only one observation. V gene TRBV7-9 combines with J gene TRBJ2-7; 11 positions agree with TRBD1. The CDR3 runs to 16 residues. V shed 1 base, J shed 2 bases, and the junction held 4 bases outside the gene matches. Looked up from germline, CDR1 is SEHNR and CDR2 is FQNEAQ (reference sequence). CDR3 protein: CASSLGGQGVPYEQYF. The CDR3 region has the DNA TGTGCCAGCAGCTTAGGGGGACAGGGGGTCCCCTACGAGCAGTACTTC.

The CDR3 DNA reads as TGTGCCAGCAGCTTTCCGGGACTAGCGGACAATGAGCAGTTCTTC. Translation: CASSFPGLADNEQFF. The chain joins TRBV7-9 to TRBJ2-1; 11 bases map to TRBD2. Germline V lookup: CDR1 SEHNR, CDR2 FQNEAQ (reference sequence). V dropped 3 bases and J dropped 5; count of bases not matched to a gene: 3. CDR3 size: 15 residues. Variable domain in full (rest from reference TRBV7-9 and TRBJ2-1): DTGVSQNPRHKITKRGQNVTFRCDPISEHNRLYWYRQTLGQGPEFLTYFQNEAQLEKSRLLSDRFSAERPKGSFSTLEIQRTEQGDSAMYLCASSFPGLADNEQFFGPGTRLTVL.

The chain employs TRBV7-9 and TRBJ2-1; 12 bases fit TRBD2. V lost 10 bases and J lost 5; bases outside the gene matches: 3. CDR3 length: 13 amino acids. Germline V gene data show CDR1 as SEHNR and CDR2 as FQNEAQ (reference sequence). Here the CDR3 DNA reads TGTGCCACCCTAGCGGGAGGGGACAATGAGCAGTTCTTC. Translating it yields CATLAGGDNEQFF. The full variable domain, rest sourced from reference TRBV7-9 and TRBJ2-1, is DTGVSQNPRHKITKRGQNVTFRCDPISEHNRLYWYRQTLGQGPEFLTYFQNEAQLEKSRLLSDRFSAERPKGSFSTLEIQRTEQGDSAMYLCATLAGGDNEQFFGPGTRLTVL.

This rearrangement joins TRBV4-1 to TRBJ2-3; the D is unclear. CDR1 MGHRA and CDR2 YSYEKL come from the germline V gene. The V and J ends lost 4 bases and 2 bases respectively, with 13 bases between them. This CDR3 comprises 15 residues. The CDR3 reads CASSRDLKVTDTQYF. The DNA for the CDR3 is TGCGCCAGCAGCCGCGACTTGAAGGTCACAGATACGCAGTATTTT.

This chain links TRBV5-6 with TRBJ1-5, with 7 bases identical to TRBD1. This CDR3 region has 17 residues. The germline V gene encodes CDR1 SGHDT and CDR2 YYEEEE. The trim removed 1 base at V and 4 bases at J, leaving 11 bases unmatched. The CDR3: CASSLSTGFGENQPQHF. For the CDR3, the DNA is TGTGCCAGCAGCTTGTCGACAGGGTTTGGGGAAAATCAGCCCCAGCATTTT.

The CDR3 DNA follows: TGTGCCAGCAGCGGTAGCGGGCAGGGCATCGAGCAGTACTTC. This codes for CASSGSGQGIEQYF. V is TRBV11-2 and J is TRBJ2-7, with TRBD2 matching 7 bases. Germline V gene lookup returns CDR1 SGHAT and CDR2 FQNNGV. CDR3 length equals 14 residues. The V gene end was trimmed by 5 bases and the J gene end by 6 bases; junction bases not matched to a gene: 10.

V is TRBV7-9 and J is TRBJ2-1; the match to TRBD2 covers 8 bases. J was trimmed by 3 bases and V by 1 base; bases with no gene match: 8. The CDR3 runs 17 residues. Germline values: CDR1 SEHNR, CDR2 FQNEAQ (reference sequence). CDR3 region: CASSLVIGLAGYNEQFF. DNA for the CDR3: TGTGCCAGCAGCTTAGTTATAGGACTAGCAGGCTACAATGAGCAGTTCTTC. Based on the CDR3 plus reference TRBV7-9 and TRBJ2-1, the full variable domain is DTGVSQNPRHKITKRGQNVTFRCDPISEHNRLYWYRQTLGQGPEFLTYFQNEAQLEKSRLLSDRFSAERPKGSFSTLEIQRTEQGDSAMYLCASSLVIGLAGYNEQFFGPGTRLTVL.

The chain recombines TRBV27 with TRBJ2-7; D is uncertain. The CDR3 has 14 residues. V gave up 0 bases and J gave up 3 bases, with 9 bases separating them. Germline CDR1 is MNHEY and CDR2 is SMNVEV (reference sequence). Here the CDR3 reads CASSLSLGSYEQYF. Written as DNA, the CDR3 is TGTGCCAGCAGTTTATCGCTGGGCAGCTACGAGCAGTACTTC.

This clone was detected many times. This chain uses TRBV29-1 with TRBJ2-3; 7 bases match TRBD2. V trimming: 4 bases; J trimming: 5 bases; junction bases outside the gene matches: 9. Germline values: CDR1 SQVTM, CDR2 ANQGSEA. There are 14 residues in the CDR3. CDR3 sequence reads: CSVGLAGVIDTQYF. The CDR3 DNA reads TGCAGCGTTGGCCTGGCGGGAGTTATAGATACGCAGTATTTT.

The CDR3 here is CASIQGDTEAFF. DNA of the CDR3: TGTGCCAGTATTCAGGGGGACACTGAAGCTTTCTTT. This chain connects TRBV19 to TRBJ1-1; the match to TRBD1 covers 7 bases. The CDR3 covers 12 residues. The germline V gene has CDR1 LNHDA and CDR2 SQIVND (reference sequence). V was pared by 7 bases and J by 3 bases, with 2 bases of the junction left unmatched. Complete variable domain (other parts from reference TRBV19 and TRBJ1-1): DGGITQSPKYLFRKEGQNVTLSCEQNLNHDAMYWYRQDPGQGLRLIYYSQIVNDFQKGDIAEGYSVSREKKESFPLTVTSAQKNPTAFYLCASIQGDTEAFFGQGTRLTVV.